The present entry profiles one T cell receptor (beta chain) with its context. Its antigen is not identified. Time point here: patch test 1, 2 weeks after DPC sensitization. Regarding treatment: therapeutic diphenylcyclopropenone sensitization with weekly scalp DPC. The data are from a study of human T cells and chemical hapten exposure. General observations from the study: Following DPC sensitization, TCRs present above 1 in 1000 frequency showed no change.

TCRdb used MiXCR to reprocess the RACE reads, holding one entry per CDR3 protein. The data contain fewer than 150,000 distinct CDR3 sequences, around 13% of them seen just once; the ten biggest clones take up around 0.99%. The CDR3 is 13 amino acids. Per germline, CDR1 SQVTM and CDR2 ANQGSEA. Trimming took 7 bases from V and 7 from J, leaving 19 bases between them. This receptor was identified in a man aged 18 to 29 with alopecia areata. Some clones in this sample may be carry-over from other donors' samples. This specimen was whole blood, taken in connection with sensitization to the hapten diphenylcyclopropenone (DPC). The chain joins TRBV29-1 to TRBJ1-2; D perhaps matches TRBD1 (6 bases). CDR3: CSANRDTAFGYTF. CDR3 nucleotides: TGCAGCGCGAACAGGGACACGGCCTTTGGCTACACCTTC.